These T cell receptor beta chains were read from a single sample in a study of OX40 agonist ivuxolimab in advanced cancers. Generated by immunoSEQ multiplex PCR, the TCRdb table keeps only in-frame clones and is missing some. The profile covers roughly 67,000 clones, with over 70% appearing a single time and about 3.9% taken by the ten largest. This specimen was CD4+ or CD8+ T cells sorted from blood, taken in a trial of the OX40 agonist ivuxolimab. These receptor sequences come from an adult with an advanced solid tumor such as melanoma, head and neck, liver or kidney cancer. Each CDR3 is given with its conserved first and last residue. The D gene is left open where the match is weak. Size tells how often a clone was seen (once, few, many) or the class of an expanded clone, and some rows leave it out.

D gene: -
J gene: TRBJ2-5
V gene: TRBV9
clone size: -
CDR3 DNA: TGTGCCAGCAGCTCGGGTCGTGGGGGGAAAGAGACCCAGTACTTC
CDR3 protein: CASSSGRGGKETQYF

D gene: -
J gene: TRBJ2-1
V gene: TRBV2
clone size: -
CDR3 DNA: TGTGCCAGCAGTTATGAGCGGAACAATGAGCAGTTCTTC
CDR3 protein: CASSYERNNEQFF

D gene: -
J gene: TRBJ2-7
V gene: TRBV25-1
clone size: few
CDR3 DNA: TGTGCCAGCAGTGGGAGTAACTTGTTAACCTACGAGCAGTACTTC
CDR3 protein: CASSGSNLLTYEQYF

D gene: TRBD2
J gene: TRBJ2-7
V gene: TRBV27
clone size: -
CDR3 DNA: TGTGCCAGCAGGCGAGCGGGAGATACCTACGAGCAGTACTTC
CDR3 protein: CASRRAGDTYEQYF

D gene: -
J gene: TRBJ1-5
V gene: TRBV19
clone size: -
CDR3 DNA: TGTGCCAGTAGTGTCGATTATAGCAATCAGCCCCAGCATTTT
CDR3 protein: CASSVDYSNQPQHF

D gene: TRBD2
J gene: TRBJ2-7
V gene: TRBV27
clone size: -
CDR3 DNA: TGTGCCAGCAGTACTAGCGGGAGCTACGAGCAGTACTTC
CDR3 protein: CASSTSGSYEQYF

D gene: -
J gene: TRBJ2-1
V gene: TRBV27
clone size: -
CDR3 DNA: TGTGCCAGCAGTTTGGCTAAAAGCCTATACTACAATGAGCAGTTCTTC
CDR3 protein: CASSLAKSLYYNEQFF

D gene: -
J gene: TRBJ1-2
V gene: TRBV7-9
clone size: -
CDR3 DNA: TGTGCCAGCAGCCCCCGGACGGATAACTATGGCTACACCTTC
CDR3 protein: CASSPRTDNYGYTF

D gene: TRBD2
J gene: TRBJ2-7
V gene: TRBV5-1
clone size: once
CDR3 DNA: TGCGCCAGCAGCTTGCCGACTAGCGGCCCCCCGGGAGAGCAGTACTTC
CDR3 protein: CASSLPTSGPPGEQYF

D gene: -
J gene: TRBJ1-5
V gene: TRBV19
clone size: -
CDR3 DNA: TGTGCCAGTACCCGACCGCCCATGCCCCAGCATTTT
CDR3 protein: CASTRPPMPQHF

D gene: TRBD2
J gene: TRBJ2-5
V gene: TRBV7-2
clone size: -
CDR3 DNA: TGTGCCAGCCGGCAGGGCAGCGGGGGGTACCAAGAGACCCAGTACTTC
CDR3 protein: CASRQGSGGYQETQYF

D gene: -
J gene: TRBJ1-2
V gene: TRBV11-2
clone size: -
CDR3 DNA: TGTGCCAGCAGCTTAGATCTCCGGGTTGGCTACACCTTC
CDR3 protein: CASSLDLRVGYTF

D gene: -
J gene: TRBJ2-3
V gene: TRBV2
clone size: once
CDR3 DNA: TGTGCCAGCAGTGAAGGGAGGGGTGGCACAGATACGCAGTATTTT
CDR3 protein: CASSEGRGGTDTQYF

D gene: -
J gene: TRBJ2-7
V gene: TRBV29-1
clone size: -
CDR3 DNA: TGCAGCGTTGAAATCACTGGCTGGTACGAGCAGTACTTC
CDR3 protein: CSVEITGWYEQYF

D gene: -
J gene: TRBJ1-1
V gene: TRBV7-2
clone size: -
CDR3 DNA: TGTGCCAGCAGCGCGGGACGGATCCGTGAAGCTTTCTTT
CDR3 protein: CASSAGRIREAFF

D gene: TRBD1
J gene: TRBJ2-1
V gene: TRBV18
clone size: -
CDR3 DNA: TGTGCCAGCTCATTACAGGGGAATGAGCAGTTCTTC
CDR3 protein: CASSLQGNEQFF

D gene: -
J gene: TRBJ1-1
V gene: TRBV5-1
clone size: -
CDR3 DNA: TGCGCCAGCAGCTTATACGGGGGAATGAACACTGAAGCTTTCTTT
CDR3 protein: CASSLYGGMNTEAFF

D gene: -
J gene: TRBJ1-1
V gene: TRBV6-6
clone size: once
CDR3 DNA: TGTGCCAGCAGCATGGACAGAGTAAGCACTGAAGCTTTCTTT
CDR3 protein: CASSMDRVSTEAFF

D gene: TRBD2
J gene: TRBJ2-4
V gene: TRBV11-3
clone size: -
CDR3 DNA: TGTGCCAGCAGACGAGGACTAGCGGGGATCTTAGCCAAAAACATTCAGTACTTC
CDR3 protein: CASRRGLAGILAKNIQYF

D gene: TRBD1
J gene: TRBJ1-5
V gene: TRBV18
clone size: -
CDR3 DNA: TGTGCCAGCTCATCCCAGACAGGGTCCCATCAGCCCCAGCATTTT
CDR3 protein: CASSSQTGSHQPQHF

D gene: TRBD1
J gene: TRBJ2-7
V gene: TRBV12-5
clone size: -
CDR3 DNA: TGTGCTAGTGGTTTGGTACCTGGGACAGGGACCTACGAGCAGTACTTC
CDR3 protein: CASGLVPGTGTYEQYF

D gene: -
J gene: TRBJ1-1
V gene: TRBV27
clone size: once
CDR3 DNA: TGTGCCAGCAGTTTCCTCCCGGACCTACAAGAAGCTTTCTTT
CDR3 protein: CASSFLPDLQEAFF

D gene: -
J gene: TRBJ1-3
V gene: TRBV15
clone size: -
CDR3 DNA: TGTGCCACCAGCAGAGACACAGAGACAGGTTCTGGAAACACCATATATTTT
CDR3 protein: CATSRDTETGSGNTIYF

D gene: -
J gene: TRBJ1-2
V gene: TRBV30
clone size: -
CDR3 DNA: TGTGCCCAACCGGCGGGGGCTAACTATGGCTACACCTTC
CDR3 protein: CAQPAGANYGYTF

D gene: TRBD1
J gene: TRBJ1-6
V gene: TRBV4-3
clone size: -
CDR3 DNA: TGCGCCAGCAGCCAAGTCACCGGGACAGGGTATTCACCCCTCCACTTT
CDR3 protein: CASSQVTGTGYSPLHF

D gene: -
J gene: TRBJ2-6
V gene: TRBV27
clone size: -
CDR3 DNA: TGTGCCAGCAGTTTGGTCGGGGCCAACGTCCTGACTTTC
CDR3 protein: CASSLVGANVLTF

D gene: -
J gene: TRBJ2-3
V gene: TRBV9
clone size: -
CDR3 DNA: TGTGCCAGCAGCGTAGGAGTCCGGGGCACAGATACGCAGTATTTT
CDR3 protein: CASSVGVRGTDTQYF

D gene: -
J gene: TRBJ2-2
V gene: TRBV30
clone size: few
CDR3 DNA: TGTGCCTGGAGTTATCTAGACACCGGGGAGCTGTTTTTT
CDR3 protein: CAWSYLDTGELFF

D gene: TRBD1
J gene: TRBJ2-7
V gene: TRBV14
clone size: -
CDR3 DNA: TGTGCCAGCAGCCAGAGTTTGGGACAGGGTTACGAGCAGTACTTC
CDR3 protein: CASSQSLGQGYEQYF

D gene: -
J gene: TRBJ1-1
V gene: TRBV18
clone size: -
CDR3 DNA: TGTGCCAGCTCACTCCGTCTGGGATTTGAAGCTTTCTTT
CDR3 protein: CASSLRLGFEAFF

D gene: -
J gene: TRBJ2-1
V gene: TRBV5-4
clone size: -
CDR3 DNA: TGTGCCAGCAGCTTGTTGATTTCGGAGTTTGAGCAGTTCTTC
CDR3 protein: CASSLLISEFEQFF

D gene: -
J gene: TRBJ1-3
V gene: TRBV30
clone size: -
CDR3 DNA: TGTGCCTGGAGTGTCTCAGGAGGCTCTGGAAACACCATATATTTT
CDR3 protein: CAWSVSGGSGNTIYF

D gene: -
J gene: TRBJ2-2
V gene: TRBV4-3
clone size: once
CDR3 DNA: TGCGCCAGCAGCCAAGATCTCTCTTCGGGCCCCCCGGCCGGGGTGTCCGGGGAGCTGTTTTTT
CDR3 protein: CASSQDLSSGPPAGVSGELFF

D gene: TRBD1
J gene: TRBJ1-5
V gene: TRBV7-2
clone size: -
CDR3 DNA: TGTGCCAGCAGCCCCCCTGGTCCAGGGGGCAGTCAGCCCCAGCATTTT
CDR3 protein: CASSPPGPGGSQPQHF

D gene: TRBD2
J gene: TRBJ2-1
V gene: TRBV5-1
clone size: -
CDR3 DNA: TGCGCCAGCAGCCTGACTAGCGGGGGTAATGAGCAGTTCTTC
CDR3 protein: CASSLTSGGNEQFF

D gene: -
J gene: TRBJ2-3
V gene: TRBV18
clone size: -
CDR3 DNA: TGTGCCAGCTCACCACAGTACCCAGATACGCAGTATTTT
CDR3 protein: CASSPQYPDTQYF

D gene: -
J gene: TRBJ1-1
V gene: TRBV27
clone size: -
CDR3 DNA: TGTGCCAGCAGTTGGGGGGGGAGGATCACTGAAGCTTTCTTT
CDR3 protein: CASSWGGRITEAFF

D gene: -
J gene: TRBJ1-1
V gene: TRBV7-3
clone size: -
CDR3 DNA: TGTGCCAGCAGCTCCACATTAGCCTCTGAAGCTTTCTTT
CDR3 protein: CASSSTLASEAFF

D gene: -
J gene: TRBJ2-1
V gene: TRBV7-2
clone size: -
CDR3 DNA: TGTGCCAGCAGCTTCCGGGACTCCCTATACAATGAGCAGTTCTTC
CDR3 protein: CASSFRDSLYNEQFF

D gene: TRBD1
J gene: TRBJ2-7
V gene: TRBV28
clone size: -
CDR3 DNA: TGTGCCACCTTGGGACAGGGGGGCTCCTACGAGCAGTACTTC
CDR3 protein: CATLGQGGSYEQYF

D gene: -
J gene: TRBJ1-2
V gene: TRBV7-2
clone size: -
CDR3 DNA: TGTGCCAGCAGCTTAGCCAGGGAGGCTAACTATGGCTACACCTTC
CDR3 protein: CASSLAREANYGYTF

D gene: -
J gene: TRBJ2-5
V gene: TRBV28
clone size: -
CDR3 DNA: TGTGCCAGCAGTCAAGGGGGAAGGCAAGAGACCCAGTACTTC
CDR3 protein: CASSQGGRQETQYF

D gene: -
J gene: TRBJ2-2
V gene: TRBV10-1
clone size: few
CDR3 DNA: TGCGCCAGCAGTGAGTCGATTGGACAGCCCCATTCGAACACCGGGGAGCTGTTTTTT
CDR3 protein: CASSESIGQPHSNTGELFF

D gene: TRBD1
J gene: TRBJ1-5
V gene: TRBV6-1
clone size: -
CDR3 DNA: TGTGCCAGCAGCGTGGACAGGTCTAATCAGCCCCAGCATTTT
CDR3 protein: CASSVDRSNQPQHF

D gene: -
J gene: TRBJ1-5
V gene: TRBV19
clone size: -
CDR3 DNA: TGTGCCAGTAGTGTTGAGCGATCCGACAATCAGCCCCAGCATTTT
CDR3 protein: CASSVERSDNQPQHF

D gene: TRBD1
J gene: TRBJ2-2
V gene: TRBV4-2
clone size: many
CDR3 DNA: TGTGCCAGCAGCCAATCGGGACAGGGAGCCGGGGAGCTGTTTTTT
CDR3 protein: CASSQSGQGAGELFF